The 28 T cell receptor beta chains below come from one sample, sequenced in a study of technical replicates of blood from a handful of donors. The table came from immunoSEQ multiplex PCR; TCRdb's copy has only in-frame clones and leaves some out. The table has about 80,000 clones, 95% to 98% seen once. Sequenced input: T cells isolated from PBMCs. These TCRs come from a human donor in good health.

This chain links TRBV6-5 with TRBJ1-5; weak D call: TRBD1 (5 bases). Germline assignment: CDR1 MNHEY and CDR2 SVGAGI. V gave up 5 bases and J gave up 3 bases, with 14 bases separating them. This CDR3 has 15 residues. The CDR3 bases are TGTGCCAGCAGTGCCGATGGGGGGATCAATCAGCCCCAGCATTTT. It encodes CASSADGGINQPQHF.

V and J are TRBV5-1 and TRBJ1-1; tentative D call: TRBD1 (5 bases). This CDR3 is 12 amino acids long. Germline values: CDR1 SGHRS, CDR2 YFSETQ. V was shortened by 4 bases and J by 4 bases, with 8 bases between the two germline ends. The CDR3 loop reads CASSADSTEAFF. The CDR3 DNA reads TGCGCCAGCAGCGCCGACAGCACTGAAGCTTTCTTT.

The CDR3: CASSVTGANYGYTF. The CDR3 DNA sequence: TGTGCCAGCAGCGTGACCGGAGCTAACTATGGCTACACCTTC. The chain joins TRBV9 to TRBJ1-2; D remains unclear. From germline, CDR1 is SGDLS and CDR2 YYNGEE. CDR3 length: 14 amino acids. V was pared by 2 bases and J by 0 bases, with 8 bases between.

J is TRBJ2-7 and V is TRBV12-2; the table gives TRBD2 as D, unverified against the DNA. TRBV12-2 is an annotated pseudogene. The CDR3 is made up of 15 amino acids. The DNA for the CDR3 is TGTGCAAGTCGCTTAGAACTAGCGGGACCCCACGAGCAGTACTTC. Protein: CASRLELAGPHEQYF.

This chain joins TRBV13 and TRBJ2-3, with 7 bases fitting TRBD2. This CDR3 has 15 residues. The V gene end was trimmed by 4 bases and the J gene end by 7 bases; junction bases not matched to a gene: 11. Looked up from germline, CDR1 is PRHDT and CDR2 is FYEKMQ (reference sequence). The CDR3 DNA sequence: TGTGCCAGCAGCTCAATGGGAGGGATTATATATACGCAGTATTTT. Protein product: CASSSMGGIIYTQYF.

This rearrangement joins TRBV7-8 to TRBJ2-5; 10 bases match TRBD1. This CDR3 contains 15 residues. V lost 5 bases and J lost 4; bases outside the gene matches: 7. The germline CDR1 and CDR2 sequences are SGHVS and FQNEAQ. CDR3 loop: CASSPGQGEGETQYF. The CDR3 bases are TGTGCCAGCAGCCCAGGACAGGGGGAAGGAGAGACCCAGTACTTC.

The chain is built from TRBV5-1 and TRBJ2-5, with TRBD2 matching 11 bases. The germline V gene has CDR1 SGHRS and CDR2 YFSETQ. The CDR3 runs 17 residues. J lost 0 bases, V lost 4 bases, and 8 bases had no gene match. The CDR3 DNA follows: TGCGCCAGCAGCAGGGGGACGGGACTAGCGGACCAAGAGACCCAGTACTTC. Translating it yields CASSRGTGLADQETQYF.

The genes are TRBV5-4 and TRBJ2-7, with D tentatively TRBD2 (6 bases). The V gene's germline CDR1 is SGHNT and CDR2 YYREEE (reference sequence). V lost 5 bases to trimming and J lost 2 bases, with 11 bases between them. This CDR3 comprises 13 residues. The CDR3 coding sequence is TGTGCCAGCAGGGCAGGAGGGACCTACGAGCAGTACTTC. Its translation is CASRAGGTYEQYF.

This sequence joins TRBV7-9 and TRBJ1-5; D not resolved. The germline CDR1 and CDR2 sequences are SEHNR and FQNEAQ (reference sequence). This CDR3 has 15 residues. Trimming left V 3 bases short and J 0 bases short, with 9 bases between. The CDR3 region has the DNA TGTGCCAGCAGCTTGAACAGCCATAGCAATCAGCCCCAGCATTTT. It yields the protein CASSLNSHSNQPQHF.

In nucleotides, the CDR3 is TGCAGCGTTGTCTCGGGTTTATTCAGCACCGGGGAGCTGTTTTTT. It translates to CSVVSGLFSTGELFF. This chain connects TRBV29-1 to TRBJ2-2; D gene ambiguous. V was pared by 4 bases and J by 4 bases, with 16 bases between. The germline V gene has CDR1 SQVTM and CDR2 ANQGSEA. This CDR3 is 15 amino acids long.

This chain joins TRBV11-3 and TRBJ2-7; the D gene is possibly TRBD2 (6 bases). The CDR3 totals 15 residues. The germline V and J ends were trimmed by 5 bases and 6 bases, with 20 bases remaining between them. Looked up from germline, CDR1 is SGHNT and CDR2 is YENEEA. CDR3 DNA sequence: TGTGCCAGCAGCGTTCCTACAGGCCTCGGGGGCGAGCAGTACTTC. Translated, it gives CASSVPTGLGGEQYF.

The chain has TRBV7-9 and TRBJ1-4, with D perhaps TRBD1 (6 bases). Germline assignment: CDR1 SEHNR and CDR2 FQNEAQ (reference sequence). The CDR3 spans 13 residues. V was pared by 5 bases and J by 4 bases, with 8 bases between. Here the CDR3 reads CASSPRGNEKLFF. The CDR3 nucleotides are TGTGCCAGCAGCCCCAGGGGTAATGAAAAACTGTTTTTT.

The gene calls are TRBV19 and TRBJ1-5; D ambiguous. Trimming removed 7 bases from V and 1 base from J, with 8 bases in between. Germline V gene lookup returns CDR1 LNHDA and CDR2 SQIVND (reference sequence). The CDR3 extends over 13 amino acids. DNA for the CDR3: TGTGCCAGTAACGACTGGAGCAATCAGCCCCAGCATTTT. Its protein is CASNDWSNQPQHF.

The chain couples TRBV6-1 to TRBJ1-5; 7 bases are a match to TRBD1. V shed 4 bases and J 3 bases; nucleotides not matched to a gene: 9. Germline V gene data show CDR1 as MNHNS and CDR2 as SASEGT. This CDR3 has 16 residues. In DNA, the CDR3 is TGTGCCAGCAGTGGGCGGCAGGGACAGTACAATCAGCCCCAGCATTTT. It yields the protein CASSGRQGQYNQPQHF.

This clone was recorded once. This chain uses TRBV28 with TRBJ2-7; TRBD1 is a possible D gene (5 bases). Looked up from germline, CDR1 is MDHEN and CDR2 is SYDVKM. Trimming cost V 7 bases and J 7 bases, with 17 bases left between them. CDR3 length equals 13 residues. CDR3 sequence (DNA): TGTGCCAGCACCGCGCAGGGTGTGGGAGAGCAGTACTTC. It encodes CASTAQGVGEQYF.

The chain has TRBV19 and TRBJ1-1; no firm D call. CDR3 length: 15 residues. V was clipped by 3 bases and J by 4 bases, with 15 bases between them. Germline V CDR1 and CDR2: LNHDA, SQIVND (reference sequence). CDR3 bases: TGTGCCAGTAGTATTATGAGGCCCCGGGGCACTGAAGCTTTCTTT. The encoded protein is CASSIMRPRGTEAFF.

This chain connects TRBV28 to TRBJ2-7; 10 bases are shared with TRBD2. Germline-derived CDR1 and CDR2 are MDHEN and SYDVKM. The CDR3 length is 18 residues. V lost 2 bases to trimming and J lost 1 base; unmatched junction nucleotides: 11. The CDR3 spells CASSLLAGAQRWSYEQYF. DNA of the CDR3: TGTGCCAGCAGTTTACTAGCGGGAGCCCAAAGGTGGTCCTACGAGCAGTACTTC.

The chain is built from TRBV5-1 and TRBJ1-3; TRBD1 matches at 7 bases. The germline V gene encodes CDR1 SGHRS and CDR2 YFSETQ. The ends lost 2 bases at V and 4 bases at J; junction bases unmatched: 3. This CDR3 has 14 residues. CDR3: CASSFDREGNTIYF. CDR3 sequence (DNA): TGCGCCAGCAGCTTCGACAGGGAAGGAAACACCATATATTTT.

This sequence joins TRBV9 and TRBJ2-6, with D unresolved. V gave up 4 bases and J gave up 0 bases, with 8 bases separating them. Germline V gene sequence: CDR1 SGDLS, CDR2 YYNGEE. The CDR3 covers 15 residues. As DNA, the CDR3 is TGTGCCAGCAGCTCCCATTTCTCTGGGGCCAACGTCCTGACTTTC. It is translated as CASSSHFSGANVLTF. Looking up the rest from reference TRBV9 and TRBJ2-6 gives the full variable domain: DSGVTQTPKHLITATGQRVTLRCSPRSGDLSVYWYQQSLDQGLQFLIQYYNGEERAKGNILERFSAQQFPDLHSELNLSSLELGDSALYFCASSSHFSGANVLTFGAGSRLTVL.

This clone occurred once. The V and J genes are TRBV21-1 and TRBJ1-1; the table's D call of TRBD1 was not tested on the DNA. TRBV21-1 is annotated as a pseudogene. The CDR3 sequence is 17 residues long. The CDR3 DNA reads TGTGCCAGCAGCAAAGCGTTTACAGGGGGCTGGGACACTGAAGCTTTCTTT. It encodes CASSKAFTGGWDTEAFF.

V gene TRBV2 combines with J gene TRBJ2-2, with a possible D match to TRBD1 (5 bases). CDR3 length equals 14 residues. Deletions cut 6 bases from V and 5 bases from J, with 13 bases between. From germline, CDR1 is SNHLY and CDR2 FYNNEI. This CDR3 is CASRTDASTGELFF. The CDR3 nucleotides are TGTGCCAGCAGGACAGACGCCTCAACCGGGGAGCTGTTTTTT.

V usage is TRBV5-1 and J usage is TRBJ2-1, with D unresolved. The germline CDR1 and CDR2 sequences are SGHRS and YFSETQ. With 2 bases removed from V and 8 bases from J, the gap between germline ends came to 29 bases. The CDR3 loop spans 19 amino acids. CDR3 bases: TGCGCCAGCAGCTTAGGTTTAGCTGGGTTCGACCTGATGTTGGATGAGCAGTTCTTC. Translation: CASSLGLAGFDLMLDEQFF.

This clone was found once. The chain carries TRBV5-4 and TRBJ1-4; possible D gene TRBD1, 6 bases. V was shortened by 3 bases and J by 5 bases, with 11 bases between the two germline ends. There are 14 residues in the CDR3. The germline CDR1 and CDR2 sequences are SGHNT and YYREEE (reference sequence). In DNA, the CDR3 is TGTGCCAGCAGCTCCAGGACAGTGAATGAAAAACTGTTTTTT. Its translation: CASSSRTVNEKLFF.

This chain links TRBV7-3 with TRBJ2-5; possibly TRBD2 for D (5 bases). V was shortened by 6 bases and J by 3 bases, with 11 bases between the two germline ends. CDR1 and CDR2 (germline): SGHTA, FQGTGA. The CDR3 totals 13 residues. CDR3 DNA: TGTGCCAGCAGTCAGTCGGGAAAAGAGACCCAGTACTTC. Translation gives CASSQSGKETQYF.

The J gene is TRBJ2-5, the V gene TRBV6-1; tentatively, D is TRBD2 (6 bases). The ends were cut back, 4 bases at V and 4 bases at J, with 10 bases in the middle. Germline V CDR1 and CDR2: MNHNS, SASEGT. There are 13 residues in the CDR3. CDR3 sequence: CASSALARETQYF. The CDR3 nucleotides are TGTGCCAGCAGTGCCCTAGCGAGAGAGACCCAGTACTTC.

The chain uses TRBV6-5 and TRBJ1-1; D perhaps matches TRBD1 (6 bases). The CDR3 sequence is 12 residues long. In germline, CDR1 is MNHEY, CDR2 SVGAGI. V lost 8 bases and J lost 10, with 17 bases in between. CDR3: CASGYGGAAAFF. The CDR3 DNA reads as TGTGCCAGCGGATATGGGGGGGCTGCAGCTTTCTTT.

CDR3 sequence: CAAGRDFYTDTQYF. Here the CDR3 DNA reads TGTGCCGCCGGAAGGGACTTCTACACAGATACGCAGTATTTT. This chain uses TRBV2 with TRBJ2-3, with D possibly matching TRBD2 (6 bases). Trimming pared 11 bases from V and 2 bases from J, leaving 17 bases between. The CDR3 runs 14 residues. Germline CDR1 and CDR2: SNHLY and FYNNEI.

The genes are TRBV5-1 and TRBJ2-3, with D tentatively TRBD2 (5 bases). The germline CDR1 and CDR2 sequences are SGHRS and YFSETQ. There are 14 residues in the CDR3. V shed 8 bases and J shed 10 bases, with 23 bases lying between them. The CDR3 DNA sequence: TGCGCCAGTCACGGGGAGCCTGGATTGGATGCGCAGTATTTT. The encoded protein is CASHGEPGLDAQYF.